A single sample is the source of the 26 T cell receptor beta chains below, sequenced in a study of blood T cell repertoires in COVID-19. Sequencing used immunoSEQ multiplex PCR; TCRdb keeps in-frame clones, though not all of them. Here the sample spans approximately 200,000 clones, approximately 90% being singletons. Material: PBMCs or T cells enriched from blood (not recorded which). All receptors come from a man aged 25 to 40 who had recovered from COVID-19.

This sequence joins TRBV4-1 and TRBJ2-1, with 10 bases that match TRBD2. The CDR3 is 18 amino acids. J gave up 3 bases and V 1 base, and 9 bases lay outside the gene matches. Germline values: CDR1 MGHRA, CDR2 YSYEKL. Here the CDR3 reads CASSQGSGGQFLYNEQFF. CDR3 sequence (DNA): TGCGCCAGCAGCCAAGGTAGCGGGGGGCAATTTCTCTACAATGAGCAGTTCTTC.

In regard to this clone: At one boundary the junction diverges from the germline segment, which might be a read error. This chain joins TRBV9 and TRBJ2-2; D may be TRBD2 (5 bases). Germline values: CDR1 SGDLS, CDR2 YYNGEE. CDR3 length equals 16 residues. The CDR3 DNA sequence: TGTGCCAGCAGCGTAGCTTCCACCGGGAACCCCGGGGAGCTGTTTTTT. Protein: CASSVASTGNPGELFF.

The chain carries TRBV29-1 and TRBJ1-1, with TRBD1 matching over 7 bases. CDR1 is SQVTM, CDR2 ANQGSEA, per germline. With 2 bases clipped from V and 8 bases from J, the junction kept 8 bases outside the gene matches. The CDR3 is 13 amino acids. DNA of the CDR3: TGCAGCGTTGAATCAGGAGGGACAGAGGAAGCTTTCTTT. It yields the protein CSVESGGTEEAFF.

This rearrangement joins TRBV6-6 to TRBJ1-4; 7 bases are a match to TRBD1. The trim removed 5 bases at V and 4 bases at J, leaving 10 bases unmatched. CDR1 and CDR2 (germline): MNHNY, SVGAGI (reference sequence). CDR3 length equals 16 residues. The CDR3 sequence is CASSLGKWDSNEKLFF. The CDR3 DNA sequence: TGTGCCAGCAGTCTGGGAAAGTGGGACAGTAATGAAAAACTGTTTTTT.

The J gene is TRBJ2-1, the V gene TRBV27; 8 bases agree with TRBD2. CDR1 is MNHEY, CDR2 SMNVEV, per germline (reference sequence). Germline trimming cut 5 bases from V and 0 bases from J; bases unmatched to any gene: 6. This CDR3 comprises 16 residues. The DNA for the CDR3 is TGTGCCAGCAGTCCCGGGACTAGTGGCTCCTACAATGAGCAGTTCTTC. Translation gives CASSPGTSGSYNEQFF.

The chain has TRBV5-4 and TRBJ2-2; possible D gene TRBD2, 7 bases. Trimming left V 6 bases short and J 5 bases short, with 17 bases between. The CDR3 covers 15 residues. Germline CDR1 and CDR2: SGHNT and YYREEE (reference sequence). The CDR3 region is CASTRLAGATGELFF. DNA of the CDR3: TGTGCCAGCACCAGACTAGCAGGGGCGACCGGGGAGCTGTTTTTT.

The chain has TRBV5-4 and TRBJ2-1, with TRBD2 matching over 7 bases. This CDR3 contains 15 residues. The J segment lost 7 bases and the V segment lost 6 bases, leaving 13 bases of the junction unmatched. CDR1 and CDR2 from the germline V gene are SGHNT and YYREEE (reference sequence). As DNA, the CDR3 is TGTGCCAGCACCCTCCGTACGGGAGGTAGGAATGAGCAGTTCTTC. Protein: CASTLRTGGRNEQFF.

The chain is built from TRBV3-1 (or the pseudogene TRBV3-2) and TRBJ1-1; 8 nucleotides agree with TRBD1. The CDR3 is 15 residues long. Germline V lookup: CDR1 LGHDT, CDR2 YNNKEL (reference sequence). The junction had 8 bases not matched to a gene; V was cut back by 4 bases and J by 4 bases. CDR3 sequence reads: CASSLLRGLGTEAFF. The CDR3 bases are TGTGCCAGCAGCCTTCTCAGGGGGCTCGGCACTGAAGCTTTCTTT.

This chain links TRBV13 with TRBJ2-5; tentatively, D is TRBD1 (5 bases). CDR3 length: 15 amino acids. The germline CDR1 and CDR2 sequences are PRHDT and FYEKMQ (reference sequence). V dropped 3 bases and J dropped 5 bases, with 16 bases sitting between them. CDR3 DNA sequence: TGTGCCAGCAGCTTGGACAAGTGGGGCCGGGAGACCCAGTACTTC. It codes for CASSLDKWGRETQYF.

This chain uses TRBV19 with TRBJ2-7; D remains ambiguous. CDR3 length: 12 residues. V dropped 4 bases and J dropped 2 bases, with 6 bases sitting between them. The germline CDR1 and CDR2 sequences are LNHDA and SQIVND (reference sequence). The CDR3 here is CASSTETYEQYF. The CDR3 nucleotides read TGTGCCAGTAGTACCGAGACCTACGAGCAGTACTTC. The whole variable domain, filled in from reference TRBV19 and TRBJ2-7, reads DGGITQSPKYLFRKEGQNVTLSCEQNLNHDAMYWYRQDPGQGLRLIYYSQIVNDFQKGDIAEGYSVSREKKESFPLTVTSAQKNPTAFYLCASSTETYEQYFGPGTRLTVT.

The rearrangement links TRBV6-2 or TRBV6-3 to TRBJ1-4; 11 nucleotides align to TRBD1. With V trimmed by 4 bases and J by 0 bases, 10 bases remained unmatched. This CDR3 has 19 residues. Germline CDR1 MNHEY, CDR2 SVGEGT. The CDR3 reads CASSSRTGGASTTNEKLFF. The CDR3 DNA follows: TGTGCCAGCAGTTCCAGGACAGGGGGCGCCTCAACAACTAATGAAAAACTGTTTTTT.

V is TRBV12-3 or TRBV12-4 and J is TRBJ2-7; 7 positions match TRBD2. J was trimmed by 1 base and V by 7 bases; bases with no gene match: 4. There are 13 residues in the CDR3. CDR3 DNA: TGTGCCAGCAACGCGGGAGTATCCTACGAGCAGTACTTC. It is translated as CASNAGVSYEQYF.

The chain is built from TRBV18 and TRBJ2-5, with D uncertain. Germline-derived CDR1 and CDR2 are KGHSH and LQKENI. The CDR3 is 13 amino acids. V lost 3 bases and J 3 bases, leaving 8 bases between the germline ends. The CDR3 loop is CASSPEIEETQYF. CDR3 nucleotide sequence: TGTGCCAGCTCACCTGAGATCGAAGAGACCCAGTACTTC.

V usage is TRBV5-1 and J usage is TRBJ1-3, with TRBD1 matching 7 bases. The CDR3 loop spans 16 amino acids. The trim removed 4 bases at V and 3 bases at J, leaving 10 bases unmatched. Germline loops: CDR1 SGHRS, CDR2 YFSETQ. The CDR3 region is CASSRDSGQRGNTIYF. The DNA of the CDR3 is TGCGCCAGCAGCCGGGATTCGGGACAGCGTGGAAACACCATATATTTT.

This clone has more than one count but fewer than ten. The chain carries TRBV6-2 or TRBV6-3 and TRBJ2-2; 8 positions match TRBD2. Unmatched junction bases numbered 6, after V lost 4 bases and J lost 2 bases. This CDR3 region has 16 residues. In germline, CDR1 is MNHEY, CDR2 SVGEGT. The DNA for the CDR3 is TGTGCCAGCAGTTGGCGGCGGGGGGCCAACACCGGGGAGCTGTTTTTT. This encodes CASSWRRGANTGELFF.

The genes are TRBV25-1 and TRBJ1-5, with D possibly matching TRBD1 (5 bases). The CDR3 contains 14 residues. Deletions cut 1 base from V and 7 bases from J, with 11 bases between. Germline lookup yields CDR1 MGHDK and CDR2 SYGVNS. CDR3 coding DNA: TGTGCCAGCAGTGAATTAGGGGAAGGGCAGCCCCAGCATTTT. Residues: CASSELGEGQPQHF.

The genes are TRBV7-9 and TRBJ2-3, with 9 positions matching TRBD2. The CDR3 extends over 15 amino acids. Trimming took 0 bases from V and 4 from J; bases not matched to a gene: 2. The germline V gene encodes CDR1 SEHNR and CDR2 FQNEAQ (reference sequence). CDR3 in amino acids: CASSLAAGGADTQYF. CDR3 sequence (DNA): TGTGCCAGCAGCTTAGCCGCGGGGGGGGCAGATACGCAGTATTTT.

This chain uses TRBV5-5 with TRBJ2-1; TRBD1 might be the D (6 bases). The CDR3 runs 13 residues. The germline CDR1 and CDR2 sequences are SGHKS and YYEKEE (reference sequence). V lost 5 bases to trimming and J lost 7 bases, with 13 bases between them. CDR3 nucleotides: TGTGCCAGCAGACGAGGGACATCGAATGAGCAGTTCTTC. It translates to CASRRGTSNEQFF.

This chain links TRBV6-2 or TRBV6-3 with TRBJ2-2; D perhaps matches TRBD1 (6 bases). The germline CDR1 and CDR2 sequences are MNHEY and SVGEGT. The CDR3 contains 17 residues. V was clipped by 6 bases and J by 0 bases, with 17 bases between them. The CDR3 reads CASSPWDQGPNTGELFF. The CDR3 coding sequence is TGTGCCAGCAGCCCTTGGGACCAGGGGCCGAACACCGGGGAGCTGTTTTTT.

This clone was picked up one time. The V gene is TRBV11-2, the J gene TRBJ2-7; D is possibly TRBD1 (5 bases). This CDR3 contains 14 residues. Between the trimmed V and J ends, which lost 5 bases and 2 bases, there was a span of 13 bases. CDR1 and CDR2 (germline): SGHAT, FQNNGV. CDR3 in amino acids: CASSLTQGPYEQYF. CDR3 sequence (DNA): TGTGCCAGCAGCCTAACTCAGGGCCCCTACGAGCAGTACTTC.

The chain's CDR3 is CASSFGRVSSNEQFF. CDR3 in DNA: TGTGCCAGCAGCTTCGGGAGGGTTTCTTCCAATGAGCAGTTCTTC. V and J are TRBV7-9 and TRBJ2-1; 8 nucleotides match TRBD2. The V and J ends lost 3 bases and 6 bases, in that order; junction bases with no gene match: 7. CDR3 length: 15 residues. Per the germline V gene, CDR1 is SEHNR and CDR2 is FQNEAQ (reference sequence).

Only one count was recorded for this clone. The genes are TRBV9 and TRBJ2-3, with TRBD2 as a possible D gene (6 bases). The V end lost 0 bases, the J end lost 0 bases, and 11 bases lay between the germline ends. The V gene's germline CDR1 is SGDLS and CDR2 YYNGEE. The CDR3 length is 16 residues. The CDR3 coding sequence is TGTGCCAGCAGCGTAGGACCAGCGGGTAGCACAGATACGCAGTATTTT. It is translated as CASSVGPAGSTDTQYF.

This chain joins TRBV29-1 and TRBJ2-1; D is possibly TRBD1 (5 bases). V lost 6 bases and J 4 bases, leaving 19 bases between the germline ends. Germline-derived CDR1 and CDR2 are SQVTM and ANQGSEA. The CDR3 covers 15 residues. CDR3 sequence: CSVTSSWGPYNEQFF. The CDR3 DNA reads as TGCAGCGTGACATCTAGTTGGGGCCCTTACAATGAGCAGTTCTTC.

The V call is TRBV6-5, the J call TRBJ2-7, with a possible D match to TRBD2 (6 bases). The germline V gene encodes CDR1 MNHEY and CDR2 SVGAGI. There are 15 residues in the CDR3. Between the trimmed V and J ends, which lost 6 bases and 7 bases, there was a span of 22 bases. The CDR3 nucleotides are TGTGCCAGCAGGTACGCCTTTGGCACCGGAGGGGAGCAGTACTTC. Protein sequence: CASRYAFGTGGEQYF.

The chain recombines TRBV19 with TRBJ1-4; D remains ambiguous. Germline V gene lookup returns CDR1 LNHDA and CDR2 SQIVND (reference sequence). Trimming pared 3 bases from V and 2 bases from J, leaving 10 bases between. The CDR3 is made up of 15 amino acids. The CDR3 DNA follows: TGTGCCAGTAGTATCCCTGGTGGCACTAATGAAAAACTGTTTTTT. The encoded protein is CASSIPGGTNEKLFF.

The V call is TRBV6-5, the J call TRBJ2-1, with 9 bases matching TRBD1. CDR1 and CDR2 (germline): MNHEY, SVGAGI. Unmatched junction bases numbered 5, after V lost 2 bases and J lost 6 bases. CDR3 length: 15 residues. CDR3 protein: CASSYVRQGVNEQFF. The CDR3 nucleotides read TGTGCCAGCAGTTACGTCCGACAGGGGGTCAATGAGCAGTTCTTC.